A single sample gave rise to the 22 T cell receptor beta chains below, sequenced in a study of blood T cells in healthy people across ages. Then a second PCR, running roughly 7 to 11 cycles, was carried out with a sample-barcoded 5' primer and a J-beta primer mix. TCRdb re-derived calls from the 5' RACE reads in MiXCR, one entry per CDR3 protein. This table has approximately 730,000 distinct CDR3 sequences, around half appearing once. The specimen sequenced was blood. The receptors stem from a man aged 80 or over in good health.

The chain combines TRBV3-1 with TRBJ2-3; possibly TRBD1 for D (7 bases). The CDR3 covers 15 residues. V was trimmed by 6 bases and J by 3 bases, leaving 16 bases between them. The germline gives CDR1 LGHDT, CDR2 YNNKEL (reference sequence). CDR3 coding DNA: TGTGCCAGCAGAAAGGGGGCAGGGAGGACAGATACGCAGTATTTT. Encoded protein: CASRKGAGRTDTQYF.

As regards this clonotype: One end of the junction is discordant with germline, which a read error may explain. This chain links TRBV20-1 with TRBJ2-6; 7 bases map to TRBD1. CDR1 and CDR2 (germline): DFQATT, SNEGSKA (reference sequence). The CDR3 sequence is 19 residues long. The CDR3 region is CSARDLGRRGTSGANALTF. The CDR3 coding sequence is TGCAGTGCTAGAGACTTGGGACGCAGGGGGACCTCTGGGGCCAACGCCCTGACTTTC.

Note on this clonotype: The junction shows a germline mismatch at one end, possibly a read error. The chain employs TRBV10-3 and TRBJ1-1; D ambiguous. The CDR3 extends over 13 amino acids. Germline CDR1 reads ENHRY; CDR2 reads SYGVKD. In DNA form, the CDR3 reads TGCGCCATCAGTGAGTCGGGAGGGCCTGAAGCTTTCTTT. This gives the protein CAISESGGPEAFF.

V is TRBV10-3 and J is TRBJ2-6, with 8 bases fitting TRBD1. Trimming removed 7 bases from V and 6 bases from J; junction bases left unmatched: 17. The CDR3 consists of 18 residues. From germline, CDR1 is ENHRY and CDR2 SYGVKD. The DNA of the CDR3 is TGTGCCATCAACGCAGGGACAGGCGCTGGAGGGGAGGCCAACGTCCTGACTTTC. Protein: CAINAGTGAGGEANVLTF.

This clonotype has a handful of counts. This chain connects TRBV13 to TRBJ2-7, with 14 bases fitting TRBD2. From germline, CDR1 is PRHDT and CDR2 FYEKMQ (reference sequence). The junction had 13 bases not matched to a gene; V was cut back by 5 bases and J by 1 base. The CDR3 covers 19 residues. CDR3 sequence: CASSLRRLAGGPSSYEQYF. CDR3 DNA sequence: TGTGCCAGCAGCCTGAGAAGACTAGCGGGAGGGCCCAGTTCCTACGAGCAGTACTTC.

The V gene is TRBV6-2 or TRBV6-3, the J gene TRBJ2-2; 10 bases are a match to TRBD2. Germline trimming cut 5 bases from V and 6 bases from J; bases unmatched to any gene: 18. This CDR3 has 19 residues. Germline lookup yields CDR1 MNHEY and CDR2 SVGEGT. CDR3 sequence (DNA): TGTGCCAGCAGTAAACCCGGCCTAGCGGGAGATCGAGATGCCGGGGAGCTGTTTTTT. This gives the protein CASSKPGLAGDRDAGELFF.

CDR3 sequence (DNA): TGTGCCAGCAGCCCGGGACAGGGGGCAAGAGATACGCAGTATTTT. Translating gives CASSPGQGARDTQYF. This chain joins TRBV28 and TRBJ2-3, with 12 positions matching TRBD1. Germline V gene sequence: CDR1 MDHEN, CDR2 SYDVKM. The CDR3 consists of 15 residues. V lost 6 bases and J lost 5; bases outside the gene matches: 6.

This clonotype was picked up a small number of times. The J gene is TRBJ2-7, the V gene TRBV3-1, with 8 positions matching TRBD1. Trimming cost V 7 bases and J 0 bases; bases outside gene matches: 8. There are 15 residues in the CDR3. CDR1 is LGHDT, CDR2 YNNKEL, per germline (reference sequence). The CDR3 DNA reads TGTGCCAGCACTCGGAGGGACAGGAACTCCTACGAGCAGTACTTC. Translating it yields CASTRRDRNSYEQYF.

This chain connects TRBV7-9 to TRBJ2-7, with a weak D call TRBD1 (6 bases). The germline gives CDR1 SEHNR, CDR2 FQNEAQ (reference sequence). Trimming took 5 bases from V and 0 from J, leaving 14 bases between them. This CDR3 contains 15 residues. The CDR3 nucleotides are TGTGCCAGCAGCCGATTGGCAGGGGACTCCTACGAGCAGTACTTC. Translating gives CASSRLAGDSYEQYF.

The chain joins TRBV7-2 to TRBJ1-2; the D is unclear. Germline V CDR1 and CDR2: SGHTA, FQGNSA. V lost 1 base to trimming and J lost 7 bases, with 13 bases between them. The CDR3 sequence is 14 residues long. CDR3 sequence reads: CASSLDPGLSGYTF. The CDR3 bases are TGTGCCAGCAGCTTAGATCCAGGCCTAAGTGGCTACACCTTC.

The chain carries TRBV12-3 or TRBV12-4 and TRBJ1-2, with D tentatively TRBD1 (5 bases). V shed 6 bases and J shed 2 bases, with 16 bases lying between them. There are 15 residues in the CDR3. This CDR3 is CASSPAGVMNYGYTF. The CDR3 DNA reads as TGTGCCAGCAGCCCAGCGGGGGTGATGAACTATGGCTACACCTTC.

This chain links TRBV6-6 with TRBJ2-4; D not certain. The end of the DNA aligns better with TRBJ2-7, so the J call may be wrong. The CDR3 spans 14 residues. CDR1 and CDR2 from the germline V gene are MNHNY and SVGAGI (reference sequence). CDR3 region: CASSPVETPYEQYF. CDR3 DNA sequence: TGTGCCAGCAGTCCGGTCGAAACTCCCTACGAGCAGTACTTC.

The rearrangement uses TRBV5-1 and TRBJ2-1, with D possibly TRBD2 on 5 matching bases. The germline V gene has CDR1 SGHRS and CDR2 YFSETQ. With 7 bases removed from V and 8 bases from J, the gap between germline ends came to 22 bases. This CDR3 comprises 15 residues. The CDR3 spells CASSLIRPGSDEQFF. CDR3 nucleotides: TGCGCCAGCTCGCTTATTCGTCCGGGGAGCGATGAGCAGTTCTTC. The full variable domain, rest sourced from reference TRBV5-1 and TRBJ2-1, is KAGVTQTPRYLIKTRGQQVTLSCSPISGHRSVSWYQQTPGQGLQFLFEYFSETQRNKGNFPGRFSGRQFSNSRSEMNVSTLELGDSALYLCASSLIRPGSDEQFFGPGTRLTVL.

CDR3 in DNA: TGCGCCAGCAGCGTAGACAGGGGGATGTCCTACGAGCAGTACTTC. Protein sequence: CASSVDRGMSYEQYF. V is TRBV5-1 and J is TRBJ2-7, with 9 nucleotides matching TRBD1. V was clipped by 4 bases and J by 1 base; unmatched bases: 6. This CDR3 region has 15 residues. The V gene's germline CDR1 is SGHRS and CDR2 YFSETQ.

The chain links TRBV5-1 to TRBJ2-1, with D perhaps TRBD1 (7 bases). V lost 5 bases to trimming and J lost 4 bases, with 16 bases between them. Germline V gene sequence: CDR1 SGHRS, CDR2 YFSETQ. CDR3 length: 15 residues. The CDR3: CASRAGGQLYNEQFF. CDR3 nucleotide sequence: TGCGCCAGCAGGGCCGGGGGACAGTTGTACAATGAGCAGTTCTTC.

The rearrangement uses TRBV9 and TRBJ1-5; D unclear. Trimming took 0 bases from V and 7 from J, leaving 17 bases between them. The CDR3 consists of 16 residues. CDR1 SGDLS and CDR2 YYNGEE come from the germline V gene. CDR3 nucleotides: TGTGCCAGCAGCGTAGACCCGGCATCCTCAGGCCAGCCCCAGCATTTT. Translated, it gives CASSVDPASSGQPQHF.

This clonotype has only a few counts. The chain has TRBV6-2 or TRBV6-3 and TRBJ1-5; possible D gene TRBD1, 5 bases. Trimming pared 6 bases from V and 4 bases from J, leaving 13 bases between. This CDR3 comprises 14 residues. The germline CDR1 and CDR2 sequences are MNHEY and SVGEGT. The CDR3 DNA reads as TGTGCCAGCAGCTTTTGGGGGGGTAATCAGCCCCAGCATTTT. Translated, it gives CASSFWGGNQPQHF.

In its sample, this clonotype was seen many times. This chain uses TRBV20-1 with TRBJ2-1, with 9 bases aligning to TRBD2. The CDR3 runs to 15 residues. Germline V lookup: CDR1 DFQATT, CDR2 SNEGSKA (reference sequence). With 5 bases clipped from V and 4 bases from J, the junction kept 9 bases outside the gene matches. CDR3 in amino acids: CSAPSGTSRYNEQFF. CDR3 sequence (DNA): TGCAGTGCTCCAAGCGGGACTAGCAGATACAATGAGCAGTTCTTC.

V and J are TRBV6-1 and TRBJ2-1, with 7 positions matching TRBD2. The CDR3 covers 16 residues. Germline V gene lookup returns CDR1 MNHNS and CDR2 SASEGT. The V and J ends lost 2 bases and 0 bases, in that order; junction bases with no gene match: 4. The CDR3 loop is CASSEWASGSYNEQFF. The CDR3 DNA reads as TGTGCCAGCAGTGAATGGGCTAGCGGCTCCTACAATGAGCAGTTCTTC.

In this sample, this clonotype turned up a few times. The rearrangement joins TRBV4-1 to TRBJ1-2, with a weak D call TRBD1 (5 bases). Trimming removed 0 bases from V and 4 bases from J, with 9 bases in between. This CDR3 has 14 amino acids. Germline CDR1 reads MGHRA; CDR2 reads YSYEKL. The CDR3 spells CASSQEYRTYGYTF. The CDR3, as DNA: TGCGCCAGCAGCCAAGAGTACAGGACCTATGGCTACACCTTC.

The gene calls are TRBV18 and TRBJ2-7; D uncertain. Germline CDR1 KGHSH, CDR2 LQKENI. The germline V and J ends were trimmed by 2 bases and 2 bases, with 10 bases remaining between them. There are 14 residues in the CDR3. The chain's CDR3 is CASSPGHSPYEQYF. The CDR3 nucleotides are TGTGCCAGCTCACCAGGGCACAGCCCCTACGAGCAGTACTTC. Drawing the rest from reference TRBV18 and TRBJ2-7, the complete variable domain is NAGVMQNPRHLVRRRGQEARLRCSPMKGHSHVYWYRQLPEEGLKFMVYLQKENIIDESGMPKERFSAEFPKEGPSILRIQQVVRGDSAAYFCASSPGHSPYEQYFGPGTRLTVT.

The V call is TRBV2, the J call TRBJ2-3, with TRBD1 matching 8 bases. Per the germline V gene, CDR1 is SNHLY and CDR2 is FYNNEI. J gave up 2 bases and V 5 bases, and 6 bases lay outside the gene matches. The length of the CDR3 is 15 residues. CDR3 protein: CASSRDRGPTDTQYF. CDR3 in DNA: TGTGCCAGCAGTCGAGACAGGGGCCCCACAGATACGCAGTATTTT.